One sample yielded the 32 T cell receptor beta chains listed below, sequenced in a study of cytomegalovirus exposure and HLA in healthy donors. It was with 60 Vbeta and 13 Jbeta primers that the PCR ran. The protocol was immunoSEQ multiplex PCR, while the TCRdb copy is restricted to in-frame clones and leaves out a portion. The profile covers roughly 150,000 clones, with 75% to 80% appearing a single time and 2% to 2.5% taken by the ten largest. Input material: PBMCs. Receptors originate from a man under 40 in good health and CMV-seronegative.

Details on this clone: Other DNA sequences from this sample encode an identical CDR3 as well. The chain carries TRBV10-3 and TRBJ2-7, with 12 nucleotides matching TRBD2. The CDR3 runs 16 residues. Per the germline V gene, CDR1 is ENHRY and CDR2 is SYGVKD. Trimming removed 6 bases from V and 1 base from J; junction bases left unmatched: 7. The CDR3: CAIRGPGLAGSYEQYF. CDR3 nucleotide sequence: TGTGCCATCAGGGGACCGGGACTAGCGGGTTCCTACGAGCAGTACTTC.

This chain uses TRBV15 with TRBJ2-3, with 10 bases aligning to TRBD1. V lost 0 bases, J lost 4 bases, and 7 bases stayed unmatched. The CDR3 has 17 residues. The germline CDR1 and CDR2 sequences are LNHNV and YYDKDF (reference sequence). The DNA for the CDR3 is TGTGCCACCAGCAGAGATTGGGACAGGGGAGCTGCAGATACGCAGTATTTT. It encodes CATSRDWDRGAADTQYF.

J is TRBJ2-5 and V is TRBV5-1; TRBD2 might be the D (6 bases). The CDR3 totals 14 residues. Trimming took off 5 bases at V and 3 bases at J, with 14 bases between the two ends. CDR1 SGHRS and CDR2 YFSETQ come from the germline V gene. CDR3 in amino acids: CASRSTGVEETQYF. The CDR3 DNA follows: TGCGCCAGCAGGTCCACGGGAGTGGAAGAGACCCAGTACTTC.

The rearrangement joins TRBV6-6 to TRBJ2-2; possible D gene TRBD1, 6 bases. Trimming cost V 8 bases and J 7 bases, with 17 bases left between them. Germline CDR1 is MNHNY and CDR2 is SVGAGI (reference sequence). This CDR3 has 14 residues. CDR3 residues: CASRPMGAVGELFF. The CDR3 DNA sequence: TGTGCCAGCCGCCCCATGGGGGCCGTCGGGGAGCTGTTTTTT.

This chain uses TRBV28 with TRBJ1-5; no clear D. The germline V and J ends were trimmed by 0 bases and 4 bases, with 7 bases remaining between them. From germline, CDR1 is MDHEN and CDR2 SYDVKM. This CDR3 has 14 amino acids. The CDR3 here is CASSLWQENQPQHF. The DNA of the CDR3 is TGTGCCAGCAGTTTATGGCAGGAAAATCAGCCCCAGCATTTT.

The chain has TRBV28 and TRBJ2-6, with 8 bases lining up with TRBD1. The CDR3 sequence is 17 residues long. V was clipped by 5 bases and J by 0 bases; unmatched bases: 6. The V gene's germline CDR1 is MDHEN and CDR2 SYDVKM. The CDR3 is CASSGTGAGSGANVLTF. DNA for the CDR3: TGTGCCAGCAGTGGGACAGGCGCCGGCTCTGGGGCCAACGTCCTGACTTTC.

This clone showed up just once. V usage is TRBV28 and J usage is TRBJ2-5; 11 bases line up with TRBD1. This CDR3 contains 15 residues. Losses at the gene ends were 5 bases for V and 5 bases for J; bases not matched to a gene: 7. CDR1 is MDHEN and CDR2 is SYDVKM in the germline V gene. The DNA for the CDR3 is TGTGCCAGCAGTCCGGGGGGACAGGGGGGCGAGACCCAGTACTTC. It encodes CASSPGGQGGETQYF.

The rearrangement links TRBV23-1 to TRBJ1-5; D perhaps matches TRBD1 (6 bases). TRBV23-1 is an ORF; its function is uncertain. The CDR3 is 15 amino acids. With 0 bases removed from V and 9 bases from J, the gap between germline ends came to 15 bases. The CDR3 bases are TGCGCCAGCAGTCAATCGGGACATCCCCCGGCGCCCCAGCATTTT. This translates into CASSQSGHPPAPQHF.

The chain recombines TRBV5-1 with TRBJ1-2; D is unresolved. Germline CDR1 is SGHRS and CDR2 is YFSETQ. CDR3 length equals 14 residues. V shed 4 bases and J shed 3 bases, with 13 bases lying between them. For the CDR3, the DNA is TGCGCCAGCAGCCCTCTGCGGGCCTACTATGGCTACACCTTC. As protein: CASSPLRAYYGYTF. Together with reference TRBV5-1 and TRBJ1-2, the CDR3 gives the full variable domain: KAGVTQTPRYLIKTRGQQVTLSCSPISGHRSVSWYQQTPGQGLQFLFEYFSETQRNKGNFPGRFSGRQFSNSRSEMNVSTLELGDSALYLCASSPLRAYYGYTFGSGTRLTVV.

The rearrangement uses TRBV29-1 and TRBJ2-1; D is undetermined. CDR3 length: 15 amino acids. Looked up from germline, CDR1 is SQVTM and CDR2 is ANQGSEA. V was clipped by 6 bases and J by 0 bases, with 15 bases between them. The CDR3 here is CSVAPRQSSYNEQFF. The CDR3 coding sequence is TGCAGCGTGGCCCCTAGGCAGAGCTCCTACAATGAGCAGTTCTTC.

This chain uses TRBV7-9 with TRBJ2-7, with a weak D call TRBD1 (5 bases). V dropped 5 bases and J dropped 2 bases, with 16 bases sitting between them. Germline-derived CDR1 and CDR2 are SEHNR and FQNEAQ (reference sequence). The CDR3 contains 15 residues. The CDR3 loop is CASSRNRQRPYEQYF. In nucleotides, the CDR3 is TGTGCCAGCAGCCGGAATAGACAGCGTCCCTACGAGCAGTACTTC.

This chain's CDR3 is CASSIGDFGNTIYF. CDR3 in DNA: TGTGCCAGTAGTATCGGGGACTTTGGAAACACCATATATTTT. The rearrangement links TRBV19 to TRBJ1-3, with D maybe TRBD1 (5 bases). Germline V gene data show CDR1 as LNHDA and CDR2 as SQIVND (reference sequence). V was shortened by 3 bases and J by 3 bases, with 9 bases between the two germline ends. The CDR3 totals 14 residues.

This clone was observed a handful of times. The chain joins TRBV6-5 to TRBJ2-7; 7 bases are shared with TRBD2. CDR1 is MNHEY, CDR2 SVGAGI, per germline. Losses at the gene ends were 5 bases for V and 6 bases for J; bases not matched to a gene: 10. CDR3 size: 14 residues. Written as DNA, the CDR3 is TGTGCCAGCAGTCTGCGGGAGAATGCTCCCGAGCAGTACTTC. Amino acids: CASSLRENAPEQYF.

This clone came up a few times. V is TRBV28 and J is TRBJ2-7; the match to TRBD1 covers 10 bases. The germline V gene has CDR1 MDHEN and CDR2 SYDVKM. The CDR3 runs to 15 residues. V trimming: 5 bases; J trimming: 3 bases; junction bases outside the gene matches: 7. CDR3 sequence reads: CASSPTTGGRYEQYF. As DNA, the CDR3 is TGTGCCAGCAGTCCGACGACAGGGGGCCGCTACGAGCAGTACTTC.

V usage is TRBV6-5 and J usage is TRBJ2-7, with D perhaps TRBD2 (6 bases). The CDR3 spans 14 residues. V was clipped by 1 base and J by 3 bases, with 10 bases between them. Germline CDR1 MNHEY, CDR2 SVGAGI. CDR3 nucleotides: TGTGCCAGCAGTTACTATGGGGGGAGCTACGAGCAGTACTTC. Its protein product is CASSYYGGSYEQYF.

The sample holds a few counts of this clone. The CDR3 DNA follows: TGTGCCAGTAGTCCCGGAGGAGAGACCTACGAGCAGTACTTC. It yields the protein CASSPGGETYEQYF. This rearrangement joins TRBV19 to TRBJ2-7; tentative D call: TRBD2 (5 bases). Germline V CDR1 and CDR2: LNHDA, SQIVND (reference sequence). This CDR3 spans 14 amino acids. V shed 5 bases and J shed 2 bases, with 13 bases lying between them. Filled out from reference TRBV19 and TRBJ2-7, the complete variable domain reads DGGITQSPKYLFRKEGQNVTLSCEQNLNHDAMYWYRQDPGQGLRLIYYSQIVNDFQKGDIAEGYSVSREKKESFPLTVTSAQKNPTAFYLCASSPGGETYEQYFGPGTRLTVT.

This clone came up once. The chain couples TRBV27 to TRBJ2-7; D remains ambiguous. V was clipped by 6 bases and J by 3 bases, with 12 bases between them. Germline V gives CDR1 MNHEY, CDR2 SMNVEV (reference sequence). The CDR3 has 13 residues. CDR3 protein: CASSSGPLYEQYF. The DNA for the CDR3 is TGTGCCAGCAGCTCAGGCCCCCTCTACGAGCAGTACTTC.

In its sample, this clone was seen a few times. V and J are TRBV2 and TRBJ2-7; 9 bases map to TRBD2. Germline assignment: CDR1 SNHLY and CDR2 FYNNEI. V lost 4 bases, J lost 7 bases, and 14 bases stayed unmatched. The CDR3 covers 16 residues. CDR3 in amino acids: CASSVGFSGRDDEQYF. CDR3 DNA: TGTGCCAGCAGTGTCGGTTTTAGCGGGAGAGATGATGAGCAGTACTTC.

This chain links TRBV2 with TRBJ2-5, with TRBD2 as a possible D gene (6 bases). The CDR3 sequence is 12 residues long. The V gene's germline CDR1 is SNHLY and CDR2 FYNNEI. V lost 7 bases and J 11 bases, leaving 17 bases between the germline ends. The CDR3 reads CASKGPPREQYF. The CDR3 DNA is TGTGCCAGCAAGGGCCCCCCTCGGGAGCAGTACTTC.

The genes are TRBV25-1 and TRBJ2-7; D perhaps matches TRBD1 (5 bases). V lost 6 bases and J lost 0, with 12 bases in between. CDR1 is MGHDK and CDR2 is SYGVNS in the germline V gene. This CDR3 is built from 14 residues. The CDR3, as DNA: TGTGCCAGCAGCACTTTAGACAGCTCCTACGAGCAGTACTTC. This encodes CASSTLDSSYEQYF.

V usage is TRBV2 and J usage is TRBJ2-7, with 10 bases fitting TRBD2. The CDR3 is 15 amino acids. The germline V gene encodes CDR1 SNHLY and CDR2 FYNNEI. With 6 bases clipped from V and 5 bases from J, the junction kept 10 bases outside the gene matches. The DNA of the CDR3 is TGTGCCAGCAGCCCTCCGGGACTAGCGTTCAACGAGCAGTACTTC. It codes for CASSPPGLAFNEQYF.

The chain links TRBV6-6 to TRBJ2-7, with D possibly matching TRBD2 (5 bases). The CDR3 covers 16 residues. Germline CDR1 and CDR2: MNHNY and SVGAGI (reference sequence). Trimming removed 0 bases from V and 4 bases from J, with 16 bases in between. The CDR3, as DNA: TGTGCCAGCAGTTACTCGCAAACTATCGAGGGTTACGAGCAGTACTTC. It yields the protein CASSYSQTIEGYEQYF.

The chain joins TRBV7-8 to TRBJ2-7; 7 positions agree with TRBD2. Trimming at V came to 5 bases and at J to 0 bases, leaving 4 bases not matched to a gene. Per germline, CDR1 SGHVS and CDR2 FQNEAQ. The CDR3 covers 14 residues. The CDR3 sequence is CASSLLAASYEQYF. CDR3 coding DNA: TGTGCCAGCAGCCTCCTAGCGGCCTCCTACGAGCAGTACTTC.

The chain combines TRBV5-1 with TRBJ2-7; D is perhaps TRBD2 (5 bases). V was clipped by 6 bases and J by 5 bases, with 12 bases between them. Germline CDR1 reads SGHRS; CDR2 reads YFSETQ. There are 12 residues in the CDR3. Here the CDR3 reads CASIGVGDEQYF. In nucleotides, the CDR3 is TGCGCCAGCATCGGGGTCGGCGACGAGCAGTACTTC.

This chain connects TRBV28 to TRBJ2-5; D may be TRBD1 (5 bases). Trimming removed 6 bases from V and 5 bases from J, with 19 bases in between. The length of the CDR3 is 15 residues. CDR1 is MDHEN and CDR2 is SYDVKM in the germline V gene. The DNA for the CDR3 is TGTGCCAGCAGCTATGGGGCCTCAGGTGGGGAGACCCAGTACTTC. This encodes CASSYGASGGETQYF.

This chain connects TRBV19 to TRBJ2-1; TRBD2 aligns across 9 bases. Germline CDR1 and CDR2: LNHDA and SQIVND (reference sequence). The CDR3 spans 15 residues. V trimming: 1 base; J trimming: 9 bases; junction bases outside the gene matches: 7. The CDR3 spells CASSIVIAGVAEQFF. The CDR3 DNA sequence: TGTGCCAGTAGTATAGTGATAGCGGGAGTTGCTGAGCAGTTCTTC.

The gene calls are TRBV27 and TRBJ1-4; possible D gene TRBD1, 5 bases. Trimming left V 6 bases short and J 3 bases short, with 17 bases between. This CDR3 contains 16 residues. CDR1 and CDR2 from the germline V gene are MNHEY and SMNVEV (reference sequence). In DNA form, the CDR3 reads TGTGCCAGCAGCCGCCGACTCAGGGCCGCTAATGAAAAACTGTTTTTT. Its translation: CASSRRLRAANEKLFF.

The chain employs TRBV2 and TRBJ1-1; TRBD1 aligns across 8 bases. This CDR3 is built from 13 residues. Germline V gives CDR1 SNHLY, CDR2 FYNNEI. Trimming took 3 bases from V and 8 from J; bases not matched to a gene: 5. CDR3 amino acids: CASSERTGTEAFF. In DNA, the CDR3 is TGTGCCAGCAGTGAGCGGACAGGGACCGAAGCTTTCTTT.

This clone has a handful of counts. CDR3: CASSIDTGFTGELFF. CDR3 DNA: TGTGCCAGTAGTATAGATACGGGATTCACCGGGGAGCTGTTTTTT. The rearrangement uses TRBV19 and TRBJ2-2; the D gene is possibly TRBD2 (5 bases). The germline V and J ends were trimmed by 0 bases and 4 bases, with 9 bases remaining between them. The CDR3 contains 15 residues. The germline V gene encodes CDR1 LNHDA and CDR2 SQIVND (reference sequence). The full variable domain, completed using reference TRBV19 and TRBJ2-2, is DGGITQSPKYLFRKEGQNVTLSCEQNLNHDAMYWYRQDPGQGLRLIYYSQIVNDFQKGDIAEGYSVSREKKESFPLTVTSAQKNPTAFYLCASSIDTGFTGELFFGEGSRLTVL.

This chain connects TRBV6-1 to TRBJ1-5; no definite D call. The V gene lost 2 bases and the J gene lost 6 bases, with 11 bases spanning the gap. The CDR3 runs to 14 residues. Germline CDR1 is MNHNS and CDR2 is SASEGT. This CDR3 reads CASSENRVTQPQHF. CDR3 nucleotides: TGTGCCAGCAGTGAAAATCGGGTTACTCAGCCCCAGCATTTT.

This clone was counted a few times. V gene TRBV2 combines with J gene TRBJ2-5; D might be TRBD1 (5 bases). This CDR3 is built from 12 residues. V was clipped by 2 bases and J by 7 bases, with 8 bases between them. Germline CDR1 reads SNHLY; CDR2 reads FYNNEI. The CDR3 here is CASSEWGSTQYF. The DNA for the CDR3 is TGTGCCAGCAGTGAATGGGGCTCGACCCAGTACTTC.

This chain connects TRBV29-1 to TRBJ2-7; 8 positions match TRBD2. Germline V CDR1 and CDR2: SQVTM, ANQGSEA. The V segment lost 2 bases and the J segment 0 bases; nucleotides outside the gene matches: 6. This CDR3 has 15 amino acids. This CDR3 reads CSVENWREDSYEQYF. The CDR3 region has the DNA TGCAGCGTTGAAAACTGGCGGGAGGACTCCTACGAGCAGTACTTC.